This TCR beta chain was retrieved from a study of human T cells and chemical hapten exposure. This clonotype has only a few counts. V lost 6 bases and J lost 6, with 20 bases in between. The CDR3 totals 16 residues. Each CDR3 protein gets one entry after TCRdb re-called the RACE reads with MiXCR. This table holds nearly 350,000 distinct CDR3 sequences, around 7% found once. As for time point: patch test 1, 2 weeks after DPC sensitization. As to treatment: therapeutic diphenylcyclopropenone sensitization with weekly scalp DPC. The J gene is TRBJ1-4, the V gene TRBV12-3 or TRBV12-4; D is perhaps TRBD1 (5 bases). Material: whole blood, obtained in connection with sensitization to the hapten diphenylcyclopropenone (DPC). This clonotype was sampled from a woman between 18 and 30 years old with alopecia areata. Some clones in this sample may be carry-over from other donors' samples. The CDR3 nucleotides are TGTGCCAGCAGCCCTTCCCGTGGGGCACGGGATGAAAAACTGTTTTTT. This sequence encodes CASSPSRGARDEKLFF.